These 5 T cell receptor beta chains were all obtained from the same sample, sequenced in a study of blood T cell repertoires in COVID-19. Clones were sequenced by immunoSEQ multiplex PCR, and TCRdb holds only the in-frame ones, with some missing. The sample yields around 68,000 clones, approximately 92% seen once. The sequencing sample was made of peripheral blood. All receptors come from a man in his fifties with active COVID-19.

The chain carries TRBV24-1 and TRBJ2-1; 8 bases agree with TRBD1. CDR3 length: 16 residues. V dropped 2 bases and J dropped 3; count of bases not matched to a gene: 5. Germline assignment: CDR1 KGHDR and CDR2 SFDVKD. The CDR3 DNA reads TGTGCCACCAGTGATTCAGGGGGCAAAAACTACAATGAGCAGTTCTTC. Translation gives CATSDSGGKNYNEQFF.

This clone has only one observation. V gene TRBV19 combines with J gene TRBJ1-5; a weak D match, TRBD1 (5 bases). Trimming pared 4 bases from V and 4 bases from J, leaving 20 bases between. There are 17 residues in the CDR3. Germline V lookup: CDR1 LNHDA, CDR2 SQIVND (reference sequence). Written as DNA, the CDR3 is TGTGCCAGTAGTACCGCAAACCGGCGTCGGGGGAATCAGCCCCAGCATTTT. Amino acids: CASSTANRRRGNQPQHF.

This sequence joins TRBV25-1 and TRBJ2-1; a possible D gene is TRBD1 (6 bases). Germline assignment: CDR1 MGHDK and CDR2 SYGVNS. V lost 5 bases, J lost 0 bases, and 11 bases lay in between. The length of the CDR3 is 15 residues. CDR3 loop: CASSWDIVSYNEQFF. CDR3 coding DNA: TGTGCCAGCAGTTGGGACATCGTCTCCTACAATGAGCAGTTCTTC.

The CDR3 here is CASSPQQISGETQYF. CDR3 sequence (DNA): TGTGCCAGCTCACCACAACAGATTTCGGGGGAGACCCAGTACTTC. This chain uses TRBV18 with TRBJ2-5, with D possibly matching TRBD2 (5 bases). The length of the CDR3 is 15 residues. Germline V CDR1 and CDR2: KGHSH, LQKENI. V dropped 1 base and J dropped 5 bases, with 14 bases sitting between them.

The rearrangement links TRBV23-1 to TRBJ1-5; D remains unclear. TRBV23-1 is classed as an ORF, of uncertain function. V shed 5 bases and J shed 2 bases, with 16 bases lying between them. This CDR3 comprises 16 residues. This CDR3 reads CASSTGRGPGNQPQHF. CDR3 sequence (DNA): TGCGCCAGCAGTACGGGCAGAGGGCCTGGCAATCAGCCCCAGCATTTT.